The rows below give T cell receptor beta chains drawn from one sample of a study of T cell repertoires in cytomegalovirus infection. Via MiXCR, TCRdb re-called the reads, giving one row per CDR3 protein. Among around 210,000 distinct CDR3 sequences listed, 5% to 8.5% were seen once. Sequenced: PBMCs. All receptors come from a human donor in good health (CMV status not recorded). Some clones in this sample may be carry-over from other donors' samples. The CDR3 runs from the conserved cysteine through the conserved F or W. A D gene is named only where the DNA matches it firmly. Size values are once, few and many counts, or a class for expanded clones, and some rows have none.

CDR3 DNA	CDR3 protein	V gene	clone size	D gene	J gene
TGCAGCGTTGACACGGACAGCAGAGTTGGTACGCAGTATTTT	CSVDTDSRVGTQYF	TRBV29-1	many	NA	TRBJ2-3
TGTGCCAGTCTCAGGGACATCTCCTCTGGGGCCAACGTCCTGACTTTC	CASLRDISSGANVLTF	TRBV28	many	NA	TRBJ2-6
TGCAGCGTTTCGATCTGGGCCACAGATACGCAGTATTTT	CSVSIWATDTQYF	TRBV29-1	NA	NA	TRBJ2-3
TGTGCCAGCAGCTTAGACAGGGTTTATCAGCCCCAGCATTTT	CASSLDRVYQPQHF	TRBV7-2	many	NA	TRBJ1-5
TGTGCCAGCAGTCGTGACAGGGGCCGAAGCACAGATACGCAGTATTTT	CASSRDRGRSTDTQYF	TRBV7-9	NA	TRBD1	TRBJ2-3
TGTGCCAGCAGCGATGTAAGGTGGGGTTCACCCCTCCACTTT	CASSDVRWGSPLHF	TRBV7-2	many	NA	TRBJ1-6
TGTGCCAGTAGTATGGACAGGGGAGGCCTCGGCTATGGCTACACCTTC	CASSMDRGGLGYGYTF	TRBV19	many	TRBD1	TRBJ1-2
TGTGCCAGCAGCCAAGGCGGTAGCGGGGGAGCCGAGCTGTTTTTT	CASSQGGSGGAELFF	TRBV14	many	TRBD2	TRBJ2-2
TGTGCCAGCAGGGGCCACATCCAAGAGACCCAGTACTTC	CASRGHIQETQYF	TRBV28	many	NA	TRBJ2-5
TGTGCCAGCAGTTCCTTACAGGGGATTTCTGAAGCTTTCTTT	CASSSLQGISEAFF	TRBV28	many	TRBD1	TRBJ1-1
TGTGCCAGCAGCTTCCAGACTAGCGGGAGGGCTGGGTCCTACAATGAGCAGTTCTTC	CASSFQTSGRAGSYNEQFF	TRBV11-3	NA	TRBD2	TRBJ2-1
TGCAGCGTTGATGGTGTGAACACTGAAGCTTTCTTT	CSVDGVNTEAFF	TRBV29-1	many	NA	TRBJ1-1
TGCAGCGTGGGGACTCGGAATGAGCAGTTCTTC	CSVGTRNEQFF	TRBV29-1	NA	NA	TRBJ2-1
TGTGCCAGCAGCTCCCGGACAGGGGACTTTCAAGAGACCCAGTACTTC	CASSSRTGDFQETQYF	TRBV7-2	many	TRBD1	TRBJ2-5
TGTGCCAGCAGCCTCGGAGGACTAGCGGGGGCGATCTACAATGAGCAGTTCTTC	CASSLGGLAGAIYNEQFF	TRBV3-1	many	TRBD2	TRBJ2-1
TGTGCCAGCAGCATTGACAGGGGGCAGGTGTTTAACACTGAAGCTTTCTTT	CASSIDRGQVFNTEAFF	TRBV11-1	many	TRBD1	TRBJ1-1
TGTGCCAGCAGACAGGACAGGGACTCCTACAATGAGCAGTTCTTC	CASRQDRDSYNEQFF	TRBV6-5	many	TRBD1	TRBJ2-1
TGTGCCAGCATCTCGGCCGGGCCGGGCTCCTACGAGCAGTACTTC	CASISAGPGSYEQYF	TRBV28	many	NA	TRBJ2-7
TGCAGCGCCCAGGGACACTCAGGGGGGAACATTCAGTACTTC	CSAQGHSGGNIQYF	TRBV29-1	many	NA	TRBJ2-4
TGCAGCGTTTTGGTGGGGAGCTCTGGGGCCAACGTCCTGACTTTC	CSVLVGSSGANVLTF	TRBV29-1	many	NA	TRBJ2-6
TGTGCCAGCAATTTAGGGCCAGGCGCCTACGAGCAGTACTTC	CASNLGPGAYEQYF	TRBV28	NA	NA	TRBJ2-7
TGTGCCAGCAGCTTAGATGGGACAGGTAATCAGCCCCAGCATTTT	CASSLDGTGNQPQHF	TRBV11-2	many	TRBD1	TRBJ1-5
TGTGCCAGCAGCCGTTCGGGACACGAGAACACTGAAGCTTTCTTT	CASSRSGHENTEAFF	TRBV7-8	many	NA	TRBJ1-1
TGCAGCGTTACCCGGGCAGCTAACTATGGCTACACCTTC	CSVTRAANYGYTF	TRBV29-1	many	NA	TRBJ1-2
TGTGCCAGCAGTCCATTAAGGACAGGAACTACCGTTACCTACGAGCAGTACTTC	CASSPLRTGTTVTYEQYF	TRBV6-2/TRBV6-3	many	TRBD1	TRBJ2-7
TGTGCCAGCAGTTACTCGAAGACGGGCCTGAATCAGCCCCAGCATTTT	CASSYSKTGLNQPQHF	TRBV6-6	many	NA	TRBJ1-5
TGTGCCAGCAGCTTAGACCGGGGGACATCAGAGACCCAGTACTTC	CASSLDRGTSETQYF	TRBV11-2	many	NA	TRBJ2-5
TGTGCCAGCAGCTTAGCCAAGAACTATGGCTACACCTTC	CASSLAKNYGYTF	TRBV7-2	many	NA	TRBJ1-2
TGTGCCAGCAGTCAAACCGGGACACCGATATACGAGCAGTACTTC	CASSQTGTPIYEQYF	TRBV6-1	many	NA	TRBJ2-7
TGTGCCAGCACCGACTACACTGAAGCTTTCTTT	CASTDYTEAFF	TRBV6-1	many	NA	TRBJ1-1
TGTGCCAGCAGCGCGGTCTCGAGCGGGGAGCTGTTTTTT	CASSAVSSGELFF	TRBV11-2	NA	NA	TRBJ2-2
TGTGCCAGCAGCTTAGAGGAGCGGGAGCAGTTCTTC	CASSLEEREQFF	TRBV7-2	many	NA	TRBJ2-1
TGCAGTGCTCAAGAGACAAGCGTTGGGACCCAGTACTTC	CSAQETSVGTQYF	TRBV20-1	many	NA	TRBJ2-5
TGCAGTGCCGGGAGGGGCAGGAGGAACACTGAAGCTTTCTTT	CSAGRGRRNTEAFF	TRBV20-1	many	NA	TRBJ1-1
TGTGCCAGCAGCTACGGGGACAGGATTACAGATACGCAGTATTTT	CASSYGDRITDTQYF	TRBV11-3	many	TRBD1	TRBJ2-3
TGCAGCGTTGAGACGGAGGATAGCAATCAGCCCCAGCATTTT	CSVETEDSNQPQHF	TRBV29-1	few	NA	TRBJ1-5
TGTGCCAGCAGTCCCCCCGGGACAGCGAGCAATCAGCCCCAGCATTTT	CASSPPGTASNQPQHF	TRBV12-3/TRBV12-4	many	TRBD1	TRBJ1-5
TGTGCCAGTAGTATAGTCGGCGGTTCCTACGAGCAGTACTTC	CASSIVGGSYEQYF	TRBV19	many	NA	TRBJ2-7
TGTGCCAGCAGCTTATCCGGGGCTAGCGGGATCACAGATACGCAGTATTTT	CASSLSGASGITDTQYF	TRBV7-3	many	TRBD2	TRBJ2-3
TGCAGTGCTAGAGATTTGGTGAGGAGGTTCTATGGCTACACCTTC	CSARDLVRRFYGYTF	TRBV20-1	many	NA	TRBJ1-2
TGCGCCAGCAGCCCTAGGACAGGGGGCGTCCCCGGGGAGCTGTTTTTT	CASSPRTGGVPGELFF	TRBV5-1	few	TRBD1	TRBJ2-2
TGTGCCAGCAGCGCGGAGGCTACCTCTGGAAACACCATATATTTT	CASSAEATSGNTIYF	TRBV7-8	many	NA	TRBJ1-3